This TCR beta chain was observed in a study of beta chain features in type 1 diabetes. Since all of the isolated RNA was reverse transcribed, expressed TCRB transcripts were what got sequenced. Sequenced by immunoSEQ multiplex PCR; TCRdb stores in-frame clones only, minus some. The table records 400,000 to 550,000 clones, 10% to 12% of them present only once. In its sample, this clone was seen a few times. Its specificity is unknown. Study-wide findings and caveats: All four CD4+ subsets of Type 1 diabetes patients contained TCRB CDR3s that were moderately but significantly shorter.

This TCR was recovered from a woman aged 18-35 years in good health. The specimen sequenced was naive CD4+ T cells from blood.

CDR3 DNA: TGCGCCAGCAGCCAGACGGGATATAGCAATCAGCCCCAGCATTTT. Translation gives CASSQTGYSNQPQHF. The chain couples TRBV4-3 to TRBJ1-5; D gene unclear. The germline V gene encodes CDR1 LGHNA and CDR2 YSLEER. V was trimmed by 3 bases and J by 0 bases, leaving 9 bases between them. CDR3 length: 15 residues.